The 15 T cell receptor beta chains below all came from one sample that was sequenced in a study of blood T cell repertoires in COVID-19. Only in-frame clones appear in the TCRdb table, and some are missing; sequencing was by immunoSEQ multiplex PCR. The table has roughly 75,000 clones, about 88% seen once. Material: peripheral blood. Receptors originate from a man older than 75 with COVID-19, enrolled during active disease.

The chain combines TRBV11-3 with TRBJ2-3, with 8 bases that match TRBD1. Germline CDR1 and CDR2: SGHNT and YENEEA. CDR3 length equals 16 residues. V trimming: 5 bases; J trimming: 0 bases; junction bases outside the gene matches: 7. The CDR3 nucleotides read TGTGCCAGCAGCCGTCGCCGGGACAGGAGCACAGATACGCAGTATTTT. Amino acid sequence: CASSRRRDRSTDTQYF.

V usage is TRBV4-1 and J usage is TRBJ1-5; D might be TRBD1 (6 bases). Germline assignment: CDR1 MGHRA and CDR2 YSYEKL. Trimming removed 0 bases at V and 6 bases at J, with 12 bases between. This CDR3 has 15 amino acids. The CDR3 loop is CASSQDQGRGQPQHF. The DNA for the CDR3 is TGCGCCAGCAGCCAAGATCAGGGGAGAGGTCAGCCCCAGCATTTT.

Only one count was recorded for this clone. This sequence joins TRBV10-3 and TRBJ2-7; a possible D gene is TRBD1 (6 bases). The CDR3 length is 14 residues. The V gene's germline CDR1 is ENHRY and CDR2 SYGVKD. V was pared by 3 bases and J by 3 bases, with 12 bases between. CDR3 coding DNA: TGTGCCATCAGTGATGGACAGCCCTACTACGAGCAGTACTTC. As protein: CAISDGQPYYEQYF.

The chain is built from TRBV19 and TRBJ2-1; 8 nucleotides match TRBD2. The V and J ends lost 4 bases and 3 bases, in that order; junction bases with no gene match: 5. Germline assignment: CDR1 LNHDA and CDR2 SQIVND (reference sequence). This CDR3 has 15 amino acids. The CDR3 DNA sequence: TGTGCCAGTAGTACGATAGCGGGGAACTACAATGAGCAGTTCTTC. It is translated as CASSTIAGNYNEQFF.

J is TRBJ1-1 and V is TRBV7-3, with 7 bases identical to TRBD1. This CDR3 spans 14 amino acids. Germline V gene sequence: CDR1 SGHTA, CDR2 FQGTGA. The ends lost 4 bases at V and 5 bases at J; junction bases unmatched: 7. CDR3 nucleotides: TGTGCCAGCAGCTCCTTGGCAGGGGGAACTGAAGCTTTCTTT. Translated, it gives CASSSLAGGTEAFF.

CDR3 in amino acids: CASSYFDGTGGSEQYF. Written as DNA, the CDR3 is TGTGCCAGCAGTTATTTCGACGGGACAGGGGGATCCGAGCAGTACTTC. The gene calls are TRBV6-2 or TRBV6-3 and TRBJ2-7, with 11 bases matching TRBD1. This CDR3 spans 16 amino acids. In germline, CDR1 is MNHEY, CDR2 SVGEGT. Losses at the gene ends were 3 bases for V and 6 bases for J; bases not matched to a gene: 10.

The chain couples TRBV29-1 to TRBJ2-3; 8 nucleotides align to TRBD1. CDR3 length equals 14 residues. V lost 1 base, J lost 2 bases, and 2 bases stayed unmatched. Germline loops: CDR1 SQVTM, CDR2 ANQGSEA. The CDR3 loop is CSVEGDRHTDTQYF. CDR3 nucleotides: TGCAGCGTTGAAGGGGACAGGCACACAGATACGCAGTATTTT.

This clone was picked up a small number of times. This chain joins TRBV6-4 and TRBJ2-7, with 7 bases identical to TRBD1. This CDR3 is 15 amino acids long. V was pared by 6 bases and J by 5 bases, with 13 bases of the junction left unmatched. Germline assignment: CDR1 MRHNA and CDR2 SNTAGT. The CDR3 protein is CASSEPKTGTHEQYF. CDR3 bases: TGTGCCAGCAGCGAACCTAAGACAGGGACGCACGAGCAGTACTTC.

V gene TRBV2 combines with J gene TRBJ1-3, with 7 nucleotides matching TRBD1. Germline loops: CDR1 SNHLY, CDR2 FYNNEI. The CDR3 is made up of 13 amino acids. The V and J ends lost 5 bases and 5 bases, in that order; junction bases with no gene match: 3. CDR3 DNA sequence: TGTGCCAGCAGTACAGGGGTTAGAAACACCATATATTTT. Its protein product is CASSTGVRNTIYF.

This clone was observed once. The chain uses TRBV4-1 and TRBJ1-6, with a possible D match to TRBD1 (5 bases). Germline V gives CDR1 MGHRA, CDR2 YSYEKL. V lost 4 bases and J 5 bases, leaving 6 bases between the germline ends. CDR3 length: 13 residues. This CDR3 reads CASSRGDNSPLHF. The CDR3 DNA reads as TGCGCCAGCAGCCGGGGGGATAATTCACCCCTCCACTTT.

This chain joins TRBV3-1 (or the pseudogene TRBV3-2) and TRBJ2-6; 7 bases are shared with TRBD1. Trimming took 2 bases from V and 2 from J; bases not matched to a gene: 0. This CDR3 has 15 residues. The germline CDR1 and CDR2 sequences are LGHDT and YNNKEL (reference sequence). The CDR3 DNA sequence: TGTGCCAGCAGCCAAACAGGGGCTGGGGCCAACGTCCTGACTTTC. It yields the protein CASSQTGAGANVLTF.

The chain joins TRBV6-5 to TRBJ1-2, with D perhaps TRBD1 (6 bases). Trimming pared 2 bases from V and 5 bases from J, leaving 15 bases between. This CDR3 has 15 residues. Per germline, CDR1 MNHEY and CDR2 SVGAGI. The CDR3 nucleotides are TGTGCCAGCAGTTACGGGGGGGCGAGGTCTTATGGCTACACCTTC. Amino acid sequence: CASSYGGARSYGYTF.

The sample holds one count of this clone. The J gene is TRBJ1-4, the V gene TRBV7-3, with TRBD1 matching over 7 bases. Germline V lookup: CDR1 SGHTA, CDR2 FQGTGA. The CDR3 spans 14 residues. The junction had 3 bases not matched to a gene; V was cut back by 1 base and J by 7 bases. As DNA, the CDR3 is TGTGCCAGCAGCTTAAGACAGGGAAGTGAAAAACTGTTTTTT. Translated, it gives CASSLRQGSEKLFF. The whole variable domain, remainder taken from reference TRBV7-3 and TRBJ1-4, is GAGVSQTPSNKVTEKGKYVELRCDPISGHTALYWYRQSLGQGPEFLIYFQGTGAADDSGLPNDRFFAVRPEGSVSTLKIQRTERGDSAVYLCASSLRQGSEKLFFGSGTQLSVL.

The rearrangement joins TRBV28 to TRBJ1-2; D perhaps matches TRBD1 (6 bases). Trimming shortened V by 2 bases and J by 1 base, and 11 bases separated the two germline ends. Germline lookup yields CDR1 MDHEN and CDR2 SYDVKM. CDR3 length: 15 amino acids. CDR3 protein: CASSLNRVRNYGYTF. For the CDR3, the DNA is TGTGCCAGCAGTTTAAACAGGGTCCGTAACTATGGCTACACCTTC.

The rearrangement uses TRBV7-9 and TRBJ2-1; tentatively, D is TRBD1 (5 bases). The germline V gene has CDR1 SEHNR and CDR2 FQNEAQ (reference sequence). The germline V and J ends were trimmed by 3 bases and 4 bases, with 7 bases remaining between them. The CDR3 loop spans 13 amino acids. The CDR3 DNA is TGTGCCAGCAGCTTTCCAGGGTACAATGAGCAGTTCTTC. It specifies CASSFPGYNEQFF.